Below, 2 T cell receptor beta chains from the same sample are listed, as sequenced in a study of blood T cell repertoires in COVID-19. Repertoires were generated with immunoSEQ multiplex PCR, while TCRdb's copy carries only in-frame clones and drops some. The table lists around 170,000 clones, roughly four fifths of them singletons. Source material: peripheral blood. The receptors stem from a man aged 30 to 45 with active or convalescent COVID-19.

This clone was found once. V and J are TRBV5-1 and TRBJ1-1; D is undetermined. Germline V gene data show CDR1 as SGHRS and CDR2 as YFSETQ. Trimming shortened V by 4 bases and J by 1 base, and 14 bases separated the two germline ends. The CDR3 runs 15 residues. CDR3 protein: CASSPAAGSNTEAFF. DNA of the CDR3: TGCGCCAGCAGCCCGGCCGCGGGATCGAACACTGAAGCTTTCTTT.

The gene calls are TRBV7-9 and TRBJ1-4; 9 nucleotides align to TRBD1. The J segment lost 6 bases and the V segment lost 1 base, leaving 12 bases of the junction unmatched. The CDR3 loop spans 18 amino acids. Germline V gene lookup returns CDR1 SEHNR and CDR2 FQNEAQ (reference sequence). The CDR3 spells CASSLDLEARTGDEKLFF. The CDR3 nucleotides are TGTGCCAGCAGCTTAGATTTGGAGGCCCGGACAGGGGATGAAAAACTGTTTTTT.